This TCR beta chain was captured by sequencing in a study of T cell repertoires in cytomegalovirus infection. Trimming removed 4 bases from V and 4 bases from J, with 12 bases in between. There are 14 residues in the CDR3. The germline CDR1 and CDR2 sequences are SNHLY and FYNNEI. Regarding the study as a whole: HLA-C-restricted CMV-specific TCR beta clonotypes were dominant in the ex vivo response.

TCRdb passed the reads through MiXCR, listing each CDR3 protein once. The sample has almost 500,000 distinct CDR3 sequences; roughly 10% are singletons. At least ten counts were recorded for this clonotype. Its antigen is currently unknown. This chain links TRBV2 with TRBJ2-3; D gene uncertain. This TCR was sampled from a human donor in good health (CMV status not recorded). Some clones in this sample may be carry-over from other donors' samples. Input material: PBMCs. The CDR3 sequence is CASSAARSSDTQYF. In DNA, the CDR3 is TGTGCCAGCAGTGCGGCTAGGAGTTCAGATACGCAGTATTTT. The full variable domain, with the rest looked up from reference TRBV2 and TRBJ2-3, is EPEVTQTPSHQVTQMGQEVILRCVPISNHLYFYWYRQILGQKVEFLVSFYNNEISEKSEIFDDQFSVERPDGSNFTLKIRSTKLEDSAMYFCASSAARSSDTQYFGPGTRLTVL.